One sample yielded the 8 T cell receptor beta chains listed below, sequenced in a study of cytomegalovirus exposure and HLA in healthy donors (dated by TCRdb to the late 2010s). Library preparation was by the immunoSEQ multiplex PCR assay. The table was pulled from immuneACCESS by TCRdb, which kept in-frame rearrangements only. Such tables lose some clones; where checked, under half of the loss comes from unresolved V genes, and the rest has no known cause. For this sample the table gives around 150,000 clones, of which just under 90% were detected only once. The biggest ten clones account for 4% to 4.5% of the sample. The sequenced sample consisted of PBMCs. Receptors originate from a man between 18 and 29 years old in good health and CMV-seropositive.

The chain combines TRBV13 with TRBJ2-5, with D possibly TRBD2 on 5 matching bases. V lost 6 bases and J 1 base, leaving 12 bases between the germline ends. The CDR3 consists of 14 residues. Germline V lookup: CDR1 PRHDT, CDR2 FYEKMQ (reference sequence). The CDR3 nucleotides are TGTGCCAGCAGAACCCGAGGAGGCCAAGAGACCCAGTACTTC. Translation: CASRTRGGQETQYF.

In nucleotides, the CDR3 is TGTGCCTGGAGTGCTATGCAGGGGAGGAACACTGAAGCTTTCTTT. This codes for CAWSAMQGRNTEAFF. This rearrangement joins TRBV30 to TRBJ1-1; D is perhaps TRBD1 (6 bases). The CDR3 is 15 residues long. CDR1 and CDR2 (germline): GTSNPN, SVGIG (reference sequence). V was clipped by 1 base and J by 1 base, with 13 bases between them.

The genes are TRBV5-1 and TRBJ2-3, with TRBD1 identical over 7 bases. The germline V gene encodes CDR1 SGHRS and CDR2 YFSETQ. V gave up 4 bases and J gave up 0 bases; unmatched junction bases: 11. This CDR3 has 17 residues. DNA for the CDR3: TGCGCCAGCAGCCTACAACGGACAGGAGCGAGCACAGATACGCAGTATTTT. This codes for CASSLQRTGASTDTQYF. The variable domain in full, completed from reference TRBV5-1 and TRBJ2-3, reads KAGVTQTPRYLIKTRGQQVTLSCSPISGHRSVSWYQQTPGQGLQFLFEYFSETQRNKGNFPGRFSGRQFSNSRSEMNVSTLELGDSALYLCASSLQRTGASTDTQYFGPGTRLTVL.

This clone was seen only a few times. The CDR3 coding sequence is TGCAGCGTTGAAGATCGCGGGACAGGGGCCGGAGATACGCAGTATTTT. Its translation: CSVEDRGTGAGDTQYF. The chain links TRBV29-1 to TRBJ2-3; 10 nucleotides align to TRBD1. CDR3 length equals 16 residues. Looked up from germline, CDR1 is SQVTM and CDR2 is ANQGSEA. The V segment lost 0 bases and the J segment 5 bases; nucleotides outside the gene matches: 8.

This sequence joins TRBV5-4 and TRBJ2-6; TRBD1 is a possible D gene (6 bases). Deletions cut 2 bases from V and 2 bases from J, with 11 bases between. Per germline, CDR1 SGHNT and CDR2 YYREEE (reference sequence). This CDR3 has 16 residues. Here the CDR3 reads CASSFNRVAGANVLTF. As DNA, the CDR3 is TGTGCCAGCAGCTTCAACAGGGTGGCTGGGGCCAACGTCCTGACTTTC.

The rearrangement links TRBV2 to TRBJ2-3; D ambiguous. Germline CDR1 is SNHLY and CDR2 is FYNNEI. V lost 2 bases, J lost 1 base, and 7 bases lay in between. The CDR3 totals 14 residues. CDR3 amino acids: CASSESAGTDTQYF. The CDR3 nucleotides are TGTGCCAGCAGTGAAAGCGCAGGCACAGATACGCAGTATTTT.

This chain connects TRBV11-2 to TRBJ2-7, with TRBD1 as a possible D gene (5 bases). Germline lookup yields CDR1 SGHAT and CDR2 FQNNGV. This CDR3 contains 16 residues. Trimming cost V 2 bases and J 2 bases, with 16 bases left between them. The CDR3 DNA reads as TGTGCCAGCAGCTTAACGCGAGGCAGGACACCCTACGAGCAGTACTTC. It translates to CASSLTRGRTPYEQYF.

The chain combines TRBV11-2 with TRBJ1-3; no reliable D call. This CDR3 spans 14 amino acids. The V gene lost 3 bases and the J gene lost 1 base, with 7 bases spanning the gap. Germline lookup yields CDR1 SGHAT and CDR2 FQNNGV. The CDR3 is CASSLVASGNTIYF. The CDR3 bases are TGTGCCAGCAGCTTGGTGGCTTCTGGAAACACCATATATTTT.